These T cell receptor beta chains were read from a single sample in a study of OX40 agonist ivuxolimab in advanced cancers. The data were produced by immunoSEQ multiplex PCR, yet TCRdb's version contains in-frame clones alone and is incomplete. The table has tens of thousands of clones, about 88% seen once. The sample was CD4+ or CD8+ T cells sorted from blood, taken in a trial of the OX40 agonist ivuxolimab. The receptors stem from an adult with an advanced solid tumor such as melanoma, head and neck, liver or kidney cancer. The CDR3 runs from the conserved cysteine through the conserved F or W. The D gene is left open where the match is weak. Where a row states a size, it is once, few, many or the class of an expanded clone; other rows omit it.

d_gene | j_gene | v_gene | abundance | CDR3aa | CDR3nt
- | TRBJ2-4 | TRBV27 | - | CASSLIPLANIQYF | TGTGCCAGCAGTTTAATCCCACTAGCCAACATTCAGTACTTC
- | TRBJ2-1 | TRBV6-4 | - | CASSGSGRFNEQFF | TGTGCCAGCAGTGGCAGTGGGAGGTTCAATGAGCAGTTCTTC
TRBD1 | TRBJ2-1 | TRBV28 | - | CASSPRGTGDNEQFF | TGTGCCAGCAGTCCCCGGGGGACAGGGGACAATGAGCAGTTCTTC
TRBD2 | TRBJ2-5 | TRBV12-5 | few | CASGGSSGRAGETQYF | TGTGCTAGTGGAGGGTCTAGCGGGAGGGCCGGTGAGACCCAGTACTTC
- | TRBJ1-2 | TRBV11-3 | - | CASSARQGVYGYTF | TGTGCCAGCAGCGCCAGACAAGGGGTCTATGGCTACACCTTC
TRBD1 | TRBJ2-7 | TRBV28 | - | CASSFTGTDYEQYF | TGTGCCAGCAGTTTTACTGGGACAGACTACGAGCAGTACTTC
- | TRBJ1-2 | TRBV28 | once | CASRRGSYGYTF | TGTGCCAGCAGAAGAGGCTCCTATGGCTACACCTTC
- | TRBJ1-1 | TRBV13 | - | CASSPRGPNTEAFF | TGTGCCAGCAGCCCGCGAGGGCCGAACACTGAAGCTTTCTTT
- | TRBJ2-5 | TRBV28 | - | CASSFGDTSRETQYF | TGTGCCAGCAGTTTTGGGGACACCAGCCGGGAGACCCAGTACTTC
TRBD2 | TRBJ2-1 | TRBV7-8 | - | CASSPLAGSYNEQFF | TGTGCCAGCAGCCCACTAGCGGGATCTTACAATGAGCAGTTCTTC
- | TRBJ1-3 | TRBV27 | - | CASSSYDGPGNTIYF | TGTGCCAGCAGTTCCTACGACGGGCCTGGAAACACCATATATTTT
- | TRBJ2-1 | TRBV6-1 | - | CASIPLGRVDNEQFF | TGTGCCAGCATCCCCCTGGGGCGGGTCGACAATGAGCAGTTCTTC
TRBD1 | TRBJ1-5 | TRBV16 | - | CASSQSQDRDQPQHF | TGTGCCAGCAGCCAATCCCAGGACAGGGATCAGCCCCAGCATTTT
- | TRBJ2-7 | TRBV5-6 | - | CASSLGLNEQYF | TGTGCCAGCAGCTTGGGACTGAACGAGCAGTACTTC
TRBD2 | TRBJ2-1 | TRBV5-6 | - | CASSWREGAYNEQFF | TGTGCCAGCAGCTGGCGGGAGGGGGCCTACAATGAGCAGTTCTTC
- | TRBJ2-1 | TRBV6-5 | - | CASSSGGNFYNEQFF | TGTGCCAGCAGTTCGGGCGGGAATTTTTACAATGAGCAGTTCTTC
TRBD2 | TRBJ2-7 | TRBV6-1 | - | CASSQSLSSGYEQYF | TGTGCCAGCAGTCAGTCTCTATCTAGCGGCTACGAGCAGTACTTC
TRBD2 | TRBJ2-1 | TRBV11-2 | - | CASSYSTSGSYNEQFF | TGTGCCAGCAGCTACAGTACTAGCGGGAGTTACAATGAGCAGTTCTTC
TRBD1 | TRBJ2-4 | TRBV30 | once | CAWSGGQGANIQYF | TGTGCCTGGAGTGGTGGACAGGGGGCGAACATTCAGTACTTC
- | TRBJ1-1 | TRBV27 | - | CASSLSPQGTEAFF | TGTGCCAGCAGTTTATCCCCCCAAGGCACTGAAGCTTTCTTT
TRBD2 | TRBJ2-5 | TRBV7-8 | - | CASSWIAGWGETQYF | TGTGCCAGCAGCTGGATAGCGGGGTGGGGTGAGACCCAGTACTTC
- | TRBJ1-2 | TRBV7-9 | - | CASSFGDANYGYTF | TGTGCCAGCAGCTTCGGGGATGCTAACTATGGCTACACCTTC
- | TRBJ1-2 | TRBV19 | once | CASSIIGLPVYGYTF | TGTGCCAGTAGTATTATTGGGCTCCCAGTCTATGGCTACACCTTC
TRBD2 | TRBJ2-1 | TRBV9 | - | CASSQAGVRNEQFF | TGTGCCAGCAGTCAAGCGGGAGTGAGGAATGAGCAGTTCTTC
TRBD1 | TRBJ1-1 | TRBV23-1 | few | CASSQSGTGEDTEAFF | TGCGCCAGCAGTCAATCCGGGACAGGGGAAGACACTGAAGCTTTCTTT
- | TRBJ2-2 | TRBV7-6 | - | CASSLARDTGELFF | TGTGCCAGCAGCTTAGCTAGAGACACCGGGGAGCTGTTTTTT
- | TRBJ2-3 | TRBV6-5 | - | CASSYDGGTDTQYF | TGTGCCAGCAGTTATGACGGGGGCACAGATACGCAGTATTTT
TRBD1 | TRBJ2-1 | TRBV6-5 | - | CASSSRDSEDNEQFF | TGTGCCAGCAGTTCCCGGGACAGCGAGGACAATGAGCAGTTCTTC
- | TRBJ2-3 | TRBV6-5 | - | CASRFRDIGFEYF | TGTGCCAGCAGATTCCGGGACATAGGGTTTGAGTATTTT
TRBD1 | TRBJ2-7 | TRBV28 | - | CASSLGPRTGSYEQYF | TGTGCCAGCAGCCTAGGGCCCCGGACAGGGTCGTATGAGCAGTACTTC
- | TRBJ1-1 | TRBV28 | - | CASTMANSMNTEAFF | TGTGCCAGCACTATGGCGAACAGCATGAACACTGAAGCTTTCTTT
- | TRBJ1-1 | TRBV2 | - | CASSPGYSGGTEAFF | TGTGCCAGCAGTCCAGGGTACAGCGGGGGGACTGAAGCTTTCTTT
- | TRBJ2-7 | TRBV7-9 | - | CASSLGPNYEQYF | TGTGCCAGCAGCTTAGGACCTAACTACGAGCAGTACTTC
- | TRBJ2-3 | TRBV2 | - | CASSETDTQYF | TGTGCCAGCAGTGAGACAGATACGCAGTATTTT
TRBD1 | TRBJ2-7 | TRBV6-1 | - | CASSETGASYEQYF | TGTGCCAGCAGTGAAACAGGGGCAAGTTACGAGCAGTACTTC
- | TRBJ2-1 | TRBV19 | - | CASSIAASTHNEQFF | TGTGCCAGTAGTATAGCAGCGAGCACCCACAATGAGCAGTTCTTC
- | TRBJ2-7 | TRBV9 | - | CASSVAPAYEQYF | TGTGCCAGCAGCGTAGCTCCAGCCTACGAGCAGTACTTC
- | TRBJ1-5 | TRBV27 | - | CASSFLGDGNQPQHF | TGTGCCAGCAGTTTCTTAGGGGACGGCAATCAGCCCCAGCATTTT
TRBD1 | TRBJ1-6 | TRBV4-2 | - | CASSQDGTGGSPLHF | TGTGCCAGCAGCCAAGACGGGACAGGGGGGTCACCCCTCCACTTT
- | TRBJ1-5 | TRBV21-1 | - | CASSPGPGSNQPQHF | TGTGCCAGCAGCCCGGGACCCGGGAGCAATCAGCCCCAGCATTTT
- | TRBJ1-6 | TRBV5-1 | - | CASSYDSSYNSPLHF | TGCGCCAGCAGCTACGACAGCTCCTATAATTCACCCCTCCACTTT
- | TRBJ2-1 | TRBV19 | - | CASSSHNEQFF | TGTGCCAGTAGCTCTCACAATGAGCAGTTCTTC
- | TRBJ1-1 | TRBV11-2 | once | CASSPGANTEAFF | TGTGCCAGCAGCCCCGGAGCAAACACTGAAGCTTTCTTT
TRBD1 | TRBJ1-2 | TRBV6-1 | once | CASSESGQGSYGYTF | TGTGCCAGCAGTGAAAGTGGACAGGGATCGTATGGCTACACCTTC
- | TRBJ2-7 | TRBV7-3 | once | CASSFDISYEQYF | TGTGCCAGCAGCTTTGACATCTCCTACGAGCAGTACTTC
- | TRBJ2-7 | TRBV6-6 | - | CASSSSLVMYF | TGTGCCAGCAGTTCTTCCCTTGTCATGTACTTC
TRBD2 | TRBJ2-2 | TRBV27 | once | CASSLSGLARTGELFF | TGTGCCAGCAGTTTATCGGGACTAGCGCGCACCGGGGAGCTGTTTTTT
TRBD1 | TRBJ2-7 | TRBV14 | - | CASSQGFRGRYEQYF | TGTGCCAGCAGCCAAGGTTTCAGGGGGCGCTACGAGCAGTACTTC
TRBD1 | TRBJ2-1 | TRBV6-5 | - | CASSDRDLVDEQFF | TGTGCCAGCAGTGACAGGGATCTCGTTGATGAGCAGTTCTTC